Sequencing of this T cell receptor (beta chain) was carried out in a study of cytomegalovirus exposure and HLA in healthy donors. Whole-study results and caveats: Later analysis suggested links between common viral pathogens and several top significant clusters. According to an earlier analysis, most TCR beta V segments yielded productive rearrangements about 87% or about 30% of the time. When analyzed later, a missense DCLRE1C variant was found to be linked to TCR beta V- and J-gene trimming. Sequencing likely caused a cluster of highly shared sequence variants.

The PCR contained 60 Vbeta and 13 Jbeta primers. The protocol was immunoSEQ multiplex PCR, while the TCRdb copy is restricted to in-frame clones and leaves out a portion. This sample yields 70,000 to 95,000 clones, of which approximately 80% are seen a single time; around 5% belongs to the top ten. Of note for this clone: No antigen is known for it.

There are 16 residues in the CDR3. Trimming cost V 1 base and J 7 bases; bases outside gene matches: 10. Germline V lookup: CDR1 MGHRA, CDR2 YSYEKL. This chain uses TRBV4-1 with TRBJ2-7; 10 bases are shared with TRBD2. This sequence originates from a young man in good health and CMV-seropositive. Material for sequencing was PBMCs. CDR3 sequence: CASSQVDMGLAREQYF. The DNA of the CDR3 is TGCGCCAGCAGCCAAGTGGATATGGGACTAGCGAGAGAGCAGTACTTC.